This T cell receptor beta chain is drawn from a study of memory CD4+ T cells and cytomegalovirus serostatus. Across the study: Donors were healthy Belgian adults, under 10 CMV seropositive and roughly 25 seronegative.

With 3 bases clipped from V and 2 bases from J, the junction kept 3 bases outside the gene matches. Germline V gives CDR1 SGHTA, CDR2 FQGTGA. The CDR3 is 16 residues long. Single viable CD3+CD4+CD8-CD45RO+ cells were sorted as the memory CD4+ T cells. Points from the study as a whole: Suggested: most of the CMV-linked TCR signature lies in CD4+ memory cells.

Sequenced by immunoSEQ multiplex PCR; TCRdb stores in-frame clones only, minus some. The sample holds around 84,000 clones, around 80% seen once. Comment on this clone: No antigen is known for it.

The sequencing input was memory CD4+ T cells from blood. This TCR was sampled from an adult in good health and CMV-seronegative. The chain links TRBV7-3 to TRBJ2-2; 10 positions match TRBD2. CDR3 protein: CASSFVAGGNTGELFF. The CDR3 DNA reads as TGTGCCAGCAGCTTCGTAGCGGGGGGAAACACCGGGGAGCTGTTTTTT.